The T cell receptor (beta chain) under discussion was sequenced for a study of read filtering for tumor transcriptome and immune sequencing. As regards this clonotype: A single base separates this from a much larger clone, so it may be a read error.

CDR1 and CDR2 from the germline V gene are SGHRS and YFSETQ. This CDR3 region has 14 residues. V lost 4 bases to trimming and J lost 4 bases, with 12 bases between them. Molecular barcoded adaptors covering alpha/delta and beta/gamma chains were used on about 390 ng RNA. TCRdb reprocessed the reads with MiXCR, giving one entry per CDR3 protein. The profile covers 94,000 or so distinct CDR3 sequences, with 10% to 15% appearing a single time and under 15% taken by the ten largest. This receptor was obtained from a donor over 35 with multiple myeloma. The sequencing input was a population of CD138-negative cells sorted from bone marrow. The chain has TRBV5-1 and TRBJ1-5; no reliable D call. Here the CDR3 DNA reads TGCGCCAGCAGCCCCGAACAGCCTAATCAGCCCCAGCATTTT. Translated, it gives CASSPEQPNQPQHF.